This entry is about one T cell receptor beta chain. Its antigen is currently unknown. The sample carries other DNA sequences with the same CDR3. A multiplex PCR was run with 60 Vbeta primers and 13 Jbeta primers. Original methodology: Around 11 million of around 85 million unique TCR beta chains were shared, per a later count. Using immunoSEQ multiplex PCR, the repertoire was profiled, and TCRdb retains in-frame clones only, with some absent. V and J calls and clone size come straight from that table; D and trimming were deduced from the DNA. This table holds 120,000 or so clones, about two thirds found once. Germline-derived CDR1 and CDR2 are MNHEY and SMNVEV (reference sequence). V was shortened by 2 bases and J by 2 bases, with 6 bases between the two germline ends. The length of the CDR3 is 13 residues. The source of the sample is a study of cytomegalovirus exposure and HLA in healthy donors. Whole-study findings and limits: Follow-up analysis later connected one missense variant in DCLRE1C with trimming of TCR beta V- and J-genes. A later analysis found most CMV-associated TCR beta chains apparently HLA-restricted.

Likely unrecorded immune exposures existed in these nominally healthy donors. V and J are TRBV27 and TRBJ1-2; D unresolved. The receptor was isolated from a man aged 30 to 39 in good health and CMV-seronegative. Sequences were obtained from PBMCs. CDR3 nucleotide sequence: TGTGCCAGCAGTTTAGGAGGGAACTATGGCTACACCTTC. Translated: CASSLGGNYGYTF.